These T cell receptor beta chains were read from a single sample in a study of cytomegalovirus exposure and HLA in healthy donors. Produced via immunoSEQ multiplex PCR; TCRdb's table is partial and in-frame only. Of over 100,000 clones in the sample, roughly 90% were seen once. Sequenced sample: PBMCs. Receptors originate from a young woman in good health and CMV-seronegative. CDR3s include the opening cysteine and the closing phenylalanine or tryptophan. Each record gives: clone size, J gene, V gene, D gene, CDR3 DNA, CDR3 protein. The D gene is left open where the match is weak. The size of a clone is reported for some rows only, either as once, few or many, or as a class for expanded clones.

size: NA; J: TRBJ2-5; V: TRBV7-9; D: NA; DNA: TGTGCCAGCAGCTTAGTTAGAGAGACCCAGTACTTC; CDR3: CASSLVRETQYF
size: NA; J: TRBJ1-3; V: TRBV5-1; D: NA; DNA: TGCGCCAGCAGCTTGGTGCAGGGATCTGGAAACACCATATATTTT; CDR3: CASSLVQGSGNTIYF
size: NA; J: TRBJ1-3; V: TRBV15; D: TRBD1; DNA: TGTGCCACCAGCAGAGATCGACAGGGAGGAGAATCTGGAAACACCATATATTTT; CDR3: CATSRDRQGGESGNTIYF
size: NA; J: TRBJ2-5; V: TRBV15; D: TRBD1; DNA: TGTGCCACCAGCACCCGGACAGGGGCGGAGACCCAGTACTTC; CDR3: CATSTRTGAETQYF
size: NA; J: TRBJ2-7; V: TRBV7-9; D: TRBD2; DNA: TGTGCCAGCAGCGGTGGTGGGCTAGCGGGGAGAAGCTCCTACGAGCAGTACTTC; CDR3: CASSGGGLAGRSSYEQYF
size: NA; J: TRBJ2-7; V: TRBV28; D: NA; DNA: TGTGCCAGCAGTTCGCAGAGGGGGATTATCTACGAGCAGTACTTC; CDR3: CASSSQRGIIYEQYF
size: once; J: TRBJ2-3; V: TRBV9; D: TRBD2; DNA: TGTGCCAGCAGCGATCTGGGGAGCATCAGCGGGAGGACAGATACGCAGTATTTT; CDR3: CASSDLGSISGRTDTQYF
size: NA; J: TRBJ1-5; V: TRBV4-2; D: TRBD1; DNA: TGTGCCAGCAGCCAAGGGACAGGGGGAGGTCAGCCCCAGCATTTT; CDR3: CASSQGTGGGQPQHF
size: NA; J: TRBJ2-6; V: TRBV27; D: NA; DNA: TGTGCCAGCAGTTTAGGGCAGGGTAACCCATCTGGGGCCAACGTCCTGACTTTC; CDR3: CASSLGQGNPSGANVLTF
size: NA; J: TRBJ2-6; V: TRBV9; D: NA; DNA: TGTGCCAGCAGCGGAATCAGGGAACCTGGGGCCAACGTCCTGACTTTC; CDR3: CASSGIREPGANVLTF
size: NA; J: TRBJ1-1; V: TRBV7-2; D: TRBD1; DNA: TGTGCCAGCAGGCTGGGGACAGCGAACACTGAAGCTTTCTTT; CDR3: CASRLGTANTEAFF
size: NA; J: TRBJ2-6; V: TRBV4-3; D: NA; DNA: TGCGCCAGCAGCCAAGGACATTACTCCTCTGGGGCCAACGTCCTGACTTTC; CDR3: CASSQGHYSSGANVLTF
size: NA; J: TRBJ2-5; V: TRBV9; D: TRBD1; DNA: TGTGCCAGCAGCGTAGATGACAGGGGTTTGGGAGAGACCCAGTACTTC; CDR3: CASSVDDRGLGETQYF
size: NA; J: TRBJ2-1; V: TRBV6-6; D: TRBD2; DNA: TGTGCCAGCAGTTTCTCGGGGCGCTCGGGAGGTGGTGAGCAGTTCTTC; CDR3: CASSFSGRSGGGEQFF
size: NA; J: TRBJ1-4; V: TRBV28; D: NA; DNA: TGTGCCAGCACCGGCGTCGTGGCAGGGGACGATGAAAAACTGTTTTTT; CDR3: CASTGVVAGDDEKLFF
size: NA; J: TRBJ2-5; V: TRBV9; D: NA; DNA: TGTGCCAGCAGCGTTCTGGCCGCACAAGAGACCCAGTACTTC; CDR3: CASSVLAAQETQYF
size: NA; J: TRBJ1-2; V: TRBV5-3; D: TRBD1; DNA: TGTGCCAGAAGCTTGGTGGCGACAGGGGTTCGTGGCTACACCTTC; CDR3: CARSLVATGVRGYTF
size: NA; J: TRBJ2-5; V: TRBV2; D: NA; DNA: TGTGCCAGCACTCAAACGGGGCGGGATGAGACCCAGTACTTC; CDR3: CASTQTGRDETQYF
size: NA; J: TRBJ1-2; V: TRBV2; D: NA; DNA: TGTGCCAGCAGTTCCAACCCGACAGAGATGAACTATGGCTACACCTTC; CDR3: CASSSNPTEMNYGYTF
size: NA; J: TRBJ2-3; V: TRBV28; D: NA; DNA: TGTGCCAGCAGTTTTGGTACAGGAGGGGATACGCAGTATTTT; CDR3: CASSFGTGGDTQYF
size: NA; J: TRBJ2-1; V: TRBV30; D: TRBD2; DNA: TGTGCCTGGAGTCCAGCGGGGGGTTACAATGAGCAGTTCTTC; CDR3: CAWSPAGGYNEQFF
size: once; J: TRBJ2-1; V: TRBV5-1; D: TRBD2; DNA: TGCGCCAGCAGCCAACCACTAGCGGGAGGACGCAATGAGCAGTTCTTC; CDR3: CASSQPLAGGRNEQFF
size: NA; J: TRBJ1-2; V: TRBV6-5; D: NA; DNA: TGTGCCAGCAGTTACAGGGGTGGCTACACCTTC; CDR3: CASSYRGGYTF
size: NA; J: TRBJ2-6; V: TRBV5-4; D: TRBD1; DNA: TGTGCCAGCAGGACCGGGACAGGGGGCGCTGGGGCCAACGTCCTGACTTTC; CDR3: CASRTGTGGAGANVLTF
size: NA; J: TRBJ2-7; V: TRBV5-1; D: NA; DNA: TGCGCCAGCAGCTTGAGTACGCACACCGGGACTGGGACCTACGAGCAGTACTTC; CDR3: CASSLSTHTGTGTYEQYF
size: NA; J: TRBJ2-1; V: TRBV11-3; D: TRBD1; DNA: TGTGCCAGCAGCGTAGGGGGACAGGGACGGGATGAGCAGTTCTTC; CDR3: CASSVGGQGRDEQFF
size: NA; J: TRBJ2-1; V: TRBV9; D: TRBD1; DNA: TGTGCCAGCAGCGTCACGACAGGGAGCAATGAGCAGTTCTTC; CDR3: CASSVTTGSNEQFF
size: NA; J: TRBJ2-3; V: TRBV7-6; D: TRBD1; DNA: TGTGCCAGCAGCTCCCTCCCCTGGGACAGGACCACAGATACGCAGTATTTT; CDR3: CASSSLPWDRTTDTQYF
size: NA; J: TRBJ2-1; V: TRBV7-6; D: NA; DNA: TGTGCCAGCAGCTTAGCCACCGTGGGGGCGGCTTACAATGAGCAGTTCTTC; CDR3: CASSLATVGAAYNEQFF
size: NA; J: TRBJ2-2; V: TRBV2; D: NA; DNA: TGTGCCAGCAGTGAACGGGGGTACGCCGGGGAGCTGTTTTTT; CDR3: CASSERGYAGELFF
size: NA; J: TRBJ2-3; V: TRBV28; D: TRBD1; DNA: TGTGCCAGCAGACTTACCCCGGGACAGGGGAGCACAGATACGCAGTATTTT; CDR3: CASRLTPGQGSTDTQYF
size: NA; J: TRBJ1-2; V: TRBV7-2; D: TRBD1; DNA: TGTGCCAGCAGCGCCAGGGGGCGGGGTGGCTACACCTTC; CDR3: CASSARGRGGYTF
size: NA; J: TRBJ1-2; V: TRBV2; D: NA; DNA: TGTGCCAGCAGTCCAAACAGGGAGGGCTACACCTTC; CDR3: CASSPNREGYTF
size: NA; J: TRBJ1-2; V: TRBV6-5; D: NA; DNA: TGTGCCAGCTCTCCAGGGGAAGGGTATCGGGATGGCTACACCTTC; CDR3: CASSPGEGYRDGYTF
size: NA; J: TRBJ2-1; V: TRBV5-1; D: TRBD1; DNA: TGCGCCAGCAGCCCCAGGGGGCAAATTATCAATGAGCAGTTCTTC; CDR3: CASSPRGQIINEQFF
size: NA; J: TRBJ2-5; V: TRBV9; D: TRBD1; DNA: TGTGCCAGCAGCGTTGGGACAGGGGATCTGGGCCAGTACTTC; CDR3: CASSVGTGDLGQYF
size: NA; J: TRBJ2-7; V: TRBV10-1; D: NA; DNA: TGCGCCAGCAGACGTTGCAGGTACGAGCAGTACTTC; CDR3: CASRRCRYEQYF
size: NA; J: TRBJ2-2; V: TRBV7-2; D: TRBD2; DNA: TGTGCCAGCAGCTTAGGCCCCGGGACTAGCGGGAGGACCGGGGAGCTGTTTTTT; CDR3: CASSLGPGTSGRTGELFF
size: once; J: TRBJ2-1; V: TRBV7-3; D: TRBD1; DNA: TGTGCCAGCAGCTTATCCCCGACAGGGGATGAGCAGTTCTTC; CDR3: CASSLSPTGDEQFF
size: NA; J: TRBJ1-3; V: TRBV29-1; D: NA; DNA: TGCAGCGTCCGAGAGCGCTCTGGAAACACCATATATTTT; CDR3: CSVRERSGNTIYF
size: NA; J: TRBJ2-1; V: TRBV4-3; D: TRBD2; DNA: TGCGCCAGCAGCCATCCCCGCGGTAGCGGGAGGGGGAATGAGCAGTTCTTC; CDR3: CASSHPRGSGRGNEQFF
size: NA; J: TRBJ1-1; V: TRBV5-4; D: TRBD1; DNA: TGTGCCAGCAGTTTCGGACAGGGGGCCCGTGAAGCTTTCTTT; CDR3: CASSFGQGAREAFF
size: NA; J: TRBJ2-2; V: TRBV28; D: NA; DNA: TGTGCCAGCAGTTCATTATCTAGCGCGAACACCGGGGAGCTGTTTTTT; CDR3: CASSSLSSANTGELFF
size: NA; J: TRBJ1-1; V: TRBV6-5; D: TRBD1; DNA: TGTGCCAGCAGGCCACAGGGGGACGACACTGAAGCTTTCTTT; CDR3: CASRPQGDDTEAFF
size: NA; J: TRBJ2-1; V: TRBV11-1; D: NA; DNA: TGTGCCAGCAGCTTCGGCAATGAGCAGTTCTTC; CDR3: CASSFGNEQFF